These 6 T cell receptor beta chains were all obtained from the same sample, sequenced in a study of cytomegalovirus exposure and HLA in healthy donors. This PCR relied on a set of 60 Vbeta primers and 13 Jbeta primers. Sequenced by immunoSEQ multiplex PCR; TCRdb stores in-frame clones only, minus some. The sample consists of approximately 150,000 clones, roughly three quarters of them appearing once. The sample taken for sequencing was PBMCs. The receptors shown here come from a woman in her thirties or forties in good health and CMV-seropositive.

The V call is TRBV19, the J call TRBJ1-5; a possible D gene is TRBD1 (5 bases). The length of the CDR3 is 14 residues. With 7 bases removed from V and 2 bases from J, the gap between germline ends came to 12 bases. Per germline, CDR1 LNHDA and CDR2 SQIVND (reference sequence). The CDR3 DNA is TGTGCCAGTACCTTGGGACTGGGCAATCAGCCCCAGCATTTT. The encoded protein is CASTLGLGNQPQHF.

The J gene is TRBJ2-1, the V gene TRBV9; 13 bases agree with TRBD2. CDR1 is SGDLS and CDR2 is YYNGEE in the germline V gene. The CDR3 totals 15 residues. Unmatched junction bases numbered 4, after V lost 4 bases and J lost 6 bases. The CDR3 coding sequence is TGTGCCAGCAGCCGGACTAGCGGGGGCATCAATGAGCAGTTCTTC. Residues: CASSRTSGGINEQFF. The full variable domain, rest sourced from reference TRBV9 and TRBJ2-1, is DSGVTQTPKHLITATGQRVTLRCSPRSGDLSVYWYQQSLDQGLQFLIQYYNGEERAKGNILERFSAQQFPDLHSELNLSSLELGDSALYFCASSRTSGGINEQFFGPGTRLTVL.

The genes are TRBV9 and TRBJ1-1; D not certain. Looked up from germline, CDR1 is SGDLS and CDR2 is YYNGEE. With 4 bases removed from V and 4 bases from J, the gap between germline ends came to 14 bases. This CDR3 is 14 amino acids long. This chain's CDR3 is CASSPPGRITEAFF. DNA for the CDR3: TGTGCCAGCAGCCCCCCAGGTAGGATCACTGAAGCTTTCTTT.

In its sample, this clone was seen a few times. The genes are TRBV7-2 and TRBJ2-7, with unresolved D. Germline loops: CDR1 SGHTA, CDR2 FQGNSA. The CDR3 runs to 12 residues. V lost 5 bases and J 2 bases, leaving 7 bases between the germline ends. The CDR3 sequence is CASSRVTYEQYF. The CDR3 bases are TGTGCCAGCAGCCGGGTAACCTACGAGCAGTACTTC.

The CDR3: CASKSPVQICTF. CDR3 sequence (DNA): TGTGCCAGCAAAAGCCCCGTACAGATTTGCACCTTC. The chain couples TRBV6-5 to TRBJ1-2; D is unclear. CDR1 is MNHEY and CDR2 is SVGAGI in the germline V gene. This CDR3 is built from 12 residues. Trimming cost V 7 bases and J 13 bases, with 19 bases left between them.

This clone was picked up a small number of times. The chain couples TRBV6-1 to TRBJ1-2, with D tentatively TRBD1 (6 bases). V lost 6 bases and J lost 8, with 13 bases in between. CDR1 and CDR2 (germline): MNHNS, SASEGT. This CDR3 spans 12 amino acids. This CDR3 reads CASRNPRGGYTF. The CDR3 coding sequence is TGTGCCAGCAGAAACCCCAGGGGCGGCTACACCTTC.